These 27 T cell receptor beta chains were all obtained from the same sample, sequenced in a study of cytomegalovirus exposure and HLA in healthy donors (dated by TCRdb to 2016 to 2017). The library was prepared using the immunoSEQ multiplex PCR assay. For the multiplex PCR, a mixture combining 60 forward primers for TCR Vbeta segments and 13 reverse primers for TCR Jbeta segments was used. In TCRdb, the immuneACCESS table is reduced to in-frame sequences with V and J assigned. These tables do not hold every clone; where another copy was compared, an unresolved V gene accounts for under half, and the others remain unexplained. This sample comprises roughly 140,000 clones, more than 75% of them detected only once. The top ten hold more than 2% of the sample. Material: PBMCs. The source is a woman aged 18-29 years in good health and CMV-seronegative.

The chain combines TRBV10-3 with TRBJ1-2, with TRBD1 matching 10 bases. Germline V lookup: CDR1 ENHRY, CDR2 SYGVKD. The V gene end was trimmed by 4 bases and the J gene end by 3 bases; junction bases not matched to a gene: 2. CDR3 length equals 14 residues. CDR3 protein: CAISVGTGDYGYTF. The CDR3 coding sequence is TGTGCCATCAGTGTCGGGACAGGGGACTATGGCTACACCTTC.

V usage is TRBV28 and J usage is TRBJ2-7; D is unclear. V was trimmed by 3 bases and J by 3 bases, leaving 12 bases between them. This CDR3 is built from 14 residues. The germline V gene encodes CDR1 MDHEN and CDR2 SYDVKM. The CDR3 reads CASSFALIGYEQYF. Written as DNA, the CDR3 is TGTGCCAGCAGTTTTGCGCTCATCGGCTACGAGCAGTACTTC. The full variable domain, rest sourced from reference TRBV28 and TRBJ2-7, is DVKVTQSSRYLVKRTGEKVFLECVQDMDHENMFWYRQDPGLGLRLIYFSYDVKMKEKGDIPEGYSVSREKKERFSLILESASTNQTSMYLCASSFALIGYEQYFGPGTRLTVT.

The chain is built from TRBV4-3 and TRBJ1-6; maybe TRBD1 (6 bases). The CDR3 runs 15 residues. The V gene's germline CDR1 is LGHNA and CDR2 YSLEER. V lost 4 bases, J lost 1 base, and 8 bases lay in between. As DNA, the CDR3 is TGCGCCAGCAGCCCCGGACAGTCCTATAATTCACCCCTCCACTTT. This translates into CASSPGQSYNSPLHF.

The chain carries TRBV10-2 and TRBJ2-1; the match to TRBD2 covers 12 bases. V trimming: 6 bases; J trimming: 0 bases; junction bases outside the gene matches: 0. The CDR3 extends over 15 amino acids. The germline gives CDR1 WSHSY, CDR2 SAAADI. The CDR3 region has the DNA TGCGCCAGCAGGGGACTAGCGGGCTCCTACAATGAGCAGTTCTTC. This gives the protein CASRGLAGSYNEQFF.

The chain combines TRBV27 with TRBJ2-1; TRBD2 matches at 10 bases. The CDR3 totals 15 residues. Germline CDR1 MNHEY, CDR2 SMNVEV (reference sequence). V lost 2 bases, J lost 9 bases, and 7 bases stayed unmatched. In nucleotides, the CDR3 is TGTGCCAGCAGTTTAAGCCTAGCGGGAGTACGTGAGCAGTTCTTC. Translation: CASSLSLAGVREQFF.

The V and J genes are TRBV5-1 and TRBJ2-5, with a tentative D call TRBD2 (5 bases). The J call could be wrong; TRBJ2-7 is a better fit for the DNA end. Germline V gene lookup returns CDR1 SGHRS and CDR2 YFSETQ. This CDR3 has 15 amino acids. CDR3 loop: CASSLLTGMPLEQYF. CDR3 nucleotides: TGCGCCAGCAGCTTGCTTACGGGGATGCCCCTCGAGCAGTACTTC.

Comments on this clone: At one end the junction does not follow the germline gene, possibly because of a read error. The rearrangement links TRBV7-7 to TRBJ2-1, with TRBD1 as a possible D gene (6 bases). The germline gives CDR1 SSHAT, CDR2 FNYEAQ (reference sequence). The CDR3 covers 14 residues. For the CDR3, the DNA is TGTGCTAGCAGCTTAGCATCAGGGGCTGGAGAGCAGTTCTTC. It translates to CASSLASGAGEQFF.

CDR3 DNA: TGTGCCAGCAGCTTGGGGAGGGAGCAGTTCTTC. This gives the protein CASSLGREQFF. The V gene is TRBV7-2, the J gene TRBJ2-1, with a possible D match to TRBD2 (6 bases). Trimming stripped 3 bases from V and 10 bases from J, with 7 bases between. The CDR3 extends over 11 amino acids. In germline, CDR1 is SGHTA, CDR2 FQGNSA.

The chain couples TRBV4-1 to TRBJ1-2; D might be TRBD1 (5 bases). The V end was cut by 0 bases, the J end by 9 bases, with 20 bases between. Per the germline V gene, CDR1 is MGHRA and CDR2 is YSYEKL. The CDR3 has 16 residues. The CDR3 DNA follows: TGCGCCAGCAGCCAAGAACAGGCGGGGTTCGGGGCGCGCTACACCTTC. Residues: CASSQEQAGFGARYTF.

This chain connects TRBV7-2 to TRBJ2-7; TRBD2 matches at 7 bases. Trimming took 6 bases from V and 9 from J; bases not matched to a gene: 11. Germline CDR1 reads SGHTA; CDR2 reads FQGNSA. The CDR3 has 13 residues. The CDR3 sequence is CASRPLATGGQYF. For the CDR3, the DNA is TGTGCCAGCAGGCCGCTAGCGACGGGAGGGCAGTACTTC.

This rearrangement joins TRBV6-5 to TRBJ1-2, with D perhaps matching TRBD1 (5 bases). This CDR3 comprises 14 residues. Germline V gene sequence: CDR1 MNHEY, CDR2 SVGAGI. Trimming took 6 bases from V and 0 from J, leaving 11 bases between them. CDR3 nucleotides: TGTGCCAGCAGAAGGGTGGGGCCTAACTATGGCTACACCTTC. Amino acid sequence: CASRRVGPNYGYTF.

The V call is TRBV29-1, the J call TRBJ1-2; TRBD1 matches at 7 bases. This CDR3 has 14 amino acids. Germline V gene data show CDR1 as SQVTM and CDR2 as ANQGSEA. V was pared by 7 bases and J by 7 bases, with 15 bases of the junction left unmatched. DNA for the CDR3: TGCAGCGCGACGACAGGGAAAAGTTCGAGTGGCTACACCTTC. Amino acids: CSATTGKSSSGYTF. Full variable domain (outside the CDR3, taken from reference TRBV29-1 and TRBJ1-2): SAVISQKPSRDICQRGTSLTIQCQVDSQVTMMFWYRQQPGQSLTLIATANQGSEATYESGFVIDKFPISRPNLTFSTLTVSNMSPEDSSIYLCSATTGKSSSGYTFGSGTRLTVV.

This chain links TRBV7-2 with TRBJ2-7, with 10 bases identical to TRBD2. The CDR3 runs to 14 residues. CDR1 is SGHTA and CDR2 is FQGNSA in the germline V gene. Germline trimming cut 2 bases from V and 2 bases from J; bases unmatched to any gene: 0. For the CDR3, the DNA is TGTGCCAGCAGCTTAACTAGCGGGGCCTACGAGCAGTACTTC. Translation gives CASSLTSGAYEQYF.

The chain links TRBV11-3 to TRBJ2-5, with 10 nucleotides matching TRBD2. The CDR3 spans 17 residues. Germline CDR1 is SGHNT and CDR2 is YENEEA. The J segment lost 0 bases and the V segment lost 2 bases, leaving 6 bases of the junction unmatched. The CDR3 is CASSLRSSGRDQETQYF. CDR3 DNA: TGTGCCAGCAGCTTACGGTCTAGCGGGAGAGACCAAGAGACCCAGTACTTC.

CDR3 in amino acids: CASSFVEGLLNEKLFF. The CDR3, as DNA: TGTGCCAGCAGCTTCGTCGAGGGACTGCTTAATGAAAAACTGTTTTTT. The chain recombines TRBV28 with TRBJ1-4, with D possibly matching TRBD1 (5 bases). CDR1 and CDR2 from the germline V gene are MDHEN and SYDVKM. This CDR3 spans 16 amino acids. Trimming shortened V by 6 bases and J by 4 bases, and 18 bases separated the two germline ends. Using reference TRBV28 and TRBJ1-4 for the parts outside the CDR3, the full variable domain is DVKVTQSSRYLVKRTGEKVFLECVQDMDHENMFWYRQDPGLGLRLIYFSYDVKMKEKGDIPEGYSVSREKKERFSLILESASTNQTSMYLCASSFVEGLLNEKLFFGSGTQLSVL.

The chain combines TRBV6-5 with TRBJ2-5; 10 bases match TRBD1. Per the germline V gene, CDR1 is MNHEY and CDR2 is SVGAGI. The V and J ends lost 8 bases and 5 bases, in that order; junction bases with no gene match: 11. This CDR3 region has 15 residues. The DNA for the CDR3 is TGTGCCAGCTCCCCAAGGGACAGGGGAAGGGAGACCCAGTACTTC. Amino acid sequence: CASSPRDRGRETQYF.

The CDR3 loop is CASSSRAGGAYNEQFF. In DNA form, the CDR3 reads TGTGCCAGCAGCTCAAGAGCGGGAGGAGCCTACAATGAGCAGTTCTTC. The rearrangement joins TRBV5-4 to TRBJ2-1, with 9 nucleotides matching TRBD2. J gave up 2 bases and V 3 bases, and 6 bases lay outside the gene matches. The CDR3 sequence is 16 residues long. CDR1 is SGHNT, CDR2 YYREEE, per germline (reference sequence).

The rearrangement joins TRBV9 to TRBJ1-2; D perhaps matches TRBD1 (5 bases). Germline lookup yields CDR1 SGDLS and CDR2 YYNGEE. Trimming cost V 0 bases and J 4 bases, with 10 bases left between them. This CDR3 comprises 14 residues. The CDR3: CASSVDGGAYGYTF. As DNA, the CDR3 is TGTGCCAGCAGCGTAGACGGGGGAGCCTATGGCTACACCTTC.

The CDR3 protein is CASSQGRGARLNTIYF. In nucleotides, the CDR3 is TGTGCCAGCAGCCAGGGACGGGGGGCTCGTCTTAACACCATATATTTT. V usage is TRBV7-8 and J usage is TRBJ1-3, with D tentatively TRBD1 (6 bases). Trimming cost V 5 bases and J 7 bases, with 21 bases left between them. CDR3 length equals 16 residues. Germline CDR1 SGHVS, CDR2 FQNEAQ.

The V and J genes are TRBV15 and TRBJ2-7; 8 nucleotides match TRBD2. Germline CDR1 is LNHNV and CDR2 is YYDKDF (reference sequence). CDR3 length: 15 amino acids. V shed 0 bases and J 6 bases; nucleotides not matched to a gene: 7. The CDR3 loop is CATSRDLAGGGEQYF. The CDR3 bases are TGTGCCACCAGCAGAGATCTGGCGGGAGGTGGCGAGCAGTACTTC.

V and J are TRBV7-8 and TRBJ2-1, with D maybe TRBD2 (7 bases). Trimming stripped 1 base from V and 1 base from J, with 14 bases between. Per the germline V gene, CDR1 is SGHVS and CDR2 is FQNEAQ. The CDR3 covers 17 residues. Here the CDR3 DNA reads TGTGCCAGCAGCTTAGGAGTCGGGGGGCAATCCTACAATGAGCAGTTCTTC. Protein: CASSLGVGGQSYNEQFF.

This chain connects TRBV28 to TRBJ1-5, with D uncertain. The CDR3 is made up of 13 amino acids. Germline V gene sequence: CDR1 MDHEN, CDR2 SYDVKM. Between the trimmed V and J ends, which lost 7 bases and 5 bases, there was a span of 12 bases. CDR3 sequence: CASTPGAYQPQHF. The CDR3 nucleotides read TGTGCCAGCACCCCCGGTGCGTATCAGCCCCAGCATTTT.

This chain connects TRBV15 to TRBJ1-2; 8 bases are a match to TRBD1. Germline CDR1 reads LNHNV; CDR2 reads YYDKDF (reference sequence). V dropped 2 bases and J dropped 9; count of bases not matched to a gene: 8. This CDR3 spans 14 amino acids. The CDR3 here is CATSRSGTGVRYTF. In DNA, the CDR3 is TGTGCCACCAGCAGATCCGGGACAGGCGTCCGCTACACCTTC.

This chain joins TRBV7-9 and TRBJ2-3; 7 positions agree with TRBD2. Germline-derived CDR1 and CDR2 are SEHNR and FQNEAQ (reference sequence). This CDR3 has 16 amino acids. Germline trimming cut 5 bases from V and 3 bases from J; bases unmatched to any gene: 11. CDR3 residues: CASSHLGGSNTDTQYF. CDR3 nucleotide sequence: TGTGCCAGCAGCCACCTCGGCGGGAGTAATACAGATACGCAGTATTTT.

This rearrangement joins TRBV6-6 to TRBJ2-7; maybe TRBD2 (6 bases). V lost 6 bases and J lost 6, with 18 bases in between. Germline-derived CDR1 and CDR2 are MNHNY and SVGAGI (reference sequence). The CDR3 runs to 14 residues. The CDR3 is CASRLGGREGEQYF. The CDR3 DNA follows: TGTGCCAGCAGACTCGGGGGTCGCGAAGGCGAGCAGTACTTC.

This chain joins TRBV14 and TRBJ1-5; weak D call: TRBD1 (5 bases). The CDR3 consists of 13 residues. Trimming shortened V by 5 bases and J by 6 bases, and 11 bases separated the two germline ends. In germline, CDR1 is SGHDN, CDR2 FVKESK. CDR3 sequence (DNA): TGTGCCAGCAGCGGGGGGGGAGGTCAGCCCCAGCATTTT. Amino acid sequence: CASSGGGGQPQHF.

The chain uses TRBV2 and TRBJ2-1, with 8 bases identical to TRBD2. The CDR3 is 16 residues long. Germline values: CDR1 SNHLY, CDR2 FYNNEI. Losses at the gene ends were 3 bases for V and 4 bases for J; bases not matched to a gene: 8. CDR3 sequence reads: CASSDTTGGTYNEQFF. The CDR3 DNA sequence: TGTGCCAGCAGTGACACGACGGGGGGGACTTACAATGAGCAGTTCTTC.